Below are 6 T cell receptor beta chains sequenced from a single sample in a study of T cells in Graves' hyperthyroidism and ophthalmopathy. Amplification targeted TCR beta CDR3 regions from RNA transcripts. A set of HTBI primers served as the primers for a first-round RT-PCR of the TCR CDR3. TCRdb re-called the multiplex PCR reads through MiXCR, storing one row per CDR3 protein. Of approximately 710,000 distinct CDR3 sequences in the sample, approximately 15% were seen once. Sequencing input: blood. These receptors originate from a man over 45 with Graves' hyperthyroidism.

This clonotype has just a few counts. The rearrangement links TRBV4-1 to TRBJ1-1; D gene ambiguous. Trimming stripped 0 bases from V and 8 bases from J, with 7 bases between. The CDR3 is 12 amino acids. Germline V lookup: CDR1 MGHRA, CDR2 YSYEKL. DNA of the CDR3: TGCGCCAGCAGCCAAGATCGGATCGAAGCTTTCTTT. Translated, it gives CASSQDRIEAFF.

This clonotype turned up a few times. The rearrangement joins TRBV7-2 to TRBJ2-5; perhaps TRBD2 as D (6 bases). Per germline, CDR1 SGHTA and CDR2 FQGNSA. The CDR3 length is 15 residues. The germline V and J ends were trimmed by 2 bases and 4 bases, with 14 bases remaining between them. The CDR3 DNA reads TGTGCCAGCAGCTTATCTAGCGCCTTAGGAGAGACCCAGTACTTC. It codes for CASSLSSALGETQYF.

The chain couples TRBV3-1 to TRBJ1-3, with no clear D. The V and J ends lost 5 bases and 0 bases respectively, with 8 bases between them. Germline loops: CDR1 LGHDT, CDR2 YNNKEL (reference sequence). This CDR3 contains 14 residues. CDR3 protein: CASSGSHSGNTIYF. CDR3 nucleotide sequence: TGTGCCAGCAGCGGCAGCCACTCTGGAAACACCATATATTTT.

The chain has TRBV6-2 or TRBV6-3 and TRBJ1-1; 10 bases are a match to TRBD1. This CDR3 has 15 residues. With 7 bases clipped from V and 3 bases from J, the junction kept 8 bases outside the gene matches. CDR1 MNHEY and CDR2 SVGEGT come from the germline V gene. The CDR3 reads CASIHRDRGDTEAFF. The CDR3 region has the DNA TGTGCCAGCATCCACCGGGACAGGGGCGACACTGAAGCTTTCTTT.

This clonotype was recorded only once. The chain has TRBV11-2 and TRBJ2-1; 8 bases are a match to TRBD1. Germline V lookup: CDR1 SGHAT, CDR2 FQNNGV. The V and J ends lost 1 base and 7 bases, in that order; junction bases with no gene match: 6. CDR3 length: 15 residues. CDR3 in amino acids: CASSLVKDRVNEQFF. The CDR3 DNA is TGTGCCAGCAGCTTAGTGAAGGACAGGGTAAATGAGCAGTTCTTC. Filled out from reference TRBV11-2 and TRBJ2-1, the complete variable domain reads EAGVAQSPRYKIIEKRQSVAFWCNPISGHATLYWYQQILGQGPKLLIQFQNNGVVDDSQLPKDRFSAERLKGVDSTLKIQPAKLEDSAVYLCASSLVKDRVNEQFFGPGTRLTVL.

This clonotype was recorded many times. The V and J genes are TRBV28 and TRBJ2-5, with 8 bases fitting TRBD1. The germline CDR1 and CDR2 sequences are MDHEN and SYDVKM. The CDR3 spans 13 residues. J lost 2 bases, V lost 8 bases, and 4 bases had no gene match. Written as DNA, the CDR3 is TGTGCCAGCTGTACAGGGGGACAAGAGACCCAGTACTTC. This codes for CASCTGGQETQYF.